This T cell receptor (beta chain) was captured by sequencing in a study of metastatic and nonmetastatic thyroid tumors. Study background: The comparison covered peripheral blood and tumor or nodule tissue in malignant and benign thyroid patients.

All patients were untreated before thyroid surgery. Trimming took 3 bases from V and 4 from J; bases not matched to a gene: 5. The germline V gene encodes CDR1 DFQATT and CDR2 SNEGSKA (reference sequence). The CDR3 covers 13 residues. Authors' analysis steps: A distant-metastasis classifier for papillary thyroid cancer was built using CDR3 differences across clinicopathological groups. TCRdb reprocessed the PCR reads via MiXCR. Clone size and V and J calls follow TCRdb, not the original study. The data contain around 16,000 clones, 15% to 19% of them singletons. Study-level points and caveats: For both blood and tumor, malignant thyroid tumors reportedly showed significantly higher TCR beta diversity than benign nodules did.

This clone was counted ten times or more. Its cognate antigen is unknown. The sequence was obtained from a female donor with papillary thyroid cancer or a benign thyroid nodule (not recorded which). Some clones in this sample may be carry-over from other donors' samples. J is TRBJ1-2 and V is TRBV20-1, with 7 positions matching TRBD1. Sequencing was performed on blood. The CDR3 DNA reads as TGCAGTGCTAGTTACAGGGGTAGCTATGGCTACACCTTC. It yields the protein CSASYRGSYGYTF.